This is a list of T cell receptor beta chains from one sample in a study of T cells in Graves' hyperthyroidism and ophthalmopathy. From the multiplex PCR reads, TCRdb called clonotypes with MiXCR, one entry per CDR3 protein. The table shows approximately 690,000 distinct CDR3 sequences, with approximately 15% occurring only once. Sequenced: blood. The source is a woman between 45 and 65 years old with Graves' ophthalmopathy. Both conserved end residues are part of each CDR3. Each record gives: J gene, V gene, clone size, D gene, CDR3 protein, CDR3 DNA. D genes are given only for firm matches. Some rows mark clone size as missing; the rest say once, few, many or name a class of expanded clone.

TRBJ2-1	TRBV7-3	many	TRBD2	CASSSGLAYEQFF	TGTGCCAGCAGCTCCGGACTAGCGTATGAGCAGTTCTTC
TRBJ2-2	TRBV6-2/TRBV6-3	NA	TRBD2	CASRRTSGRIRNTGELFF	TGTGCCAGCAGACGGACTAGCGGGAGGATTAGAAACACCGGGGAGCTGTTTTTT
TRBJ1-1	TRBV7-2	many	NA	CASSLVRSSEAFF	TGTGCCAGCAGCTTAGTCAGGAGCAGCGAAGCTTTCTTT
TRBJ1-2	TRBV7-9	NA	NA	CASSLEGRSFYKANYGYTF	TGTGCCAGCAGCTTAGAAGGCAGATCCTTCTACAAAGCTAACTATGGCTACACCTTC
TRBJ2-3	TRBV6-2/TRBV6-3	many	NA	CASSYSERDTDTQYF	TGTGCCAGCAGTTACTCGGAGCGAGACACAGATACGCAGTATTTT
TRBJ2-7	TRBV28	many	TRBD1	CASSYRDRSYEQYF	TGTGCCAGCAGTTACCGGGACAGGTCCTACGAGCAGTACTTC
TRBJ2-1	TRBV6-2/TRBV6-3	many	NA	CASTFRGLTYNEQFF	TGTGCCAGCACCTTCCGGGGCTTAACCTACAATGAGCAGTTCTTC
TRBJ2-6	TRBV5-1	many	NA	CASSYYGARSSGANVLTF	TGCGCCAGCAGCTACTATGGGGCTCGTTCCTCTGGGGCCAACGTCCTGACTTTC
TRBJ2-7	TRBV6-2/TRBV6-3	NA	NA	CASKRGVSYEQYF	TGTGCCAGCAAAAGGGGGGTCTCCTACGAGCAGTACTTC
TRBJ2-1	TRBV24-1	many	TRBD2	CATSDALAGFYNEQFF	TGTGCCACCAGTGATGCTCTAGCGGGATTCTACAATGAGCAGTTCTTC